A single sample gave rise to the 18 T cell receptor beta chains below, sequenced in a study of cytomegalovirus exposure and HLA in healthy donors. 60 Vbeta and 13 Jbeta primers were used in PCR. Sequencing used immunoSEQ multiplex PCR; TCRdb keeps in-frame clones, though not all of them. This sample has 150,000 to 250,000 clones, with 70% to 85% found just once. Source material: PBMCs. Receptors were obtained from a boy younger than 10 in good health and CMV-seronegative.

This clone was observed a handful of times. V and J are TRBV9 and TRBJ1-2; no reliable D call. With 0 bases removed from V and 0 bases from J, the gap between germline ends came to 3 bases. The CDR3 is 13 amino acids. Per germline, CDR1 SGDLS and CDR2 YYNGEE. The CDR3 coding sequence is TGTGCCAGCAGCGTAGACACTAACTATGGCTACACCTTC. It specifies CASSVDTNYGYTF.

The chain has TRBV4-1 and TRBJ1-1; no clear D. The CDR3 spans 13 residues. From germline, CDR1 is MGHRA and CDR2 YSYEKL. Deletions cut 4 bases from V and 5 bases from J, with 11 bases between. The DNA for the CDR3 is TGCGCCAGCAGCCCCCCCACCGAGACTGAAGCTTTCTTT. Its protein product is CASSPPTETEAFF.

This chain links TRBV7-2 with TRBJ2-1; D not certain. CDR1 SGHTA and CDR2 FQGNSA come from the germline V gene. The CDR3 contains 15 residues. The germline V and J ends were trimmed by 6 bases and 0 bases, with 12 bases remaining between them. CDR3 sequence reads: CASSRASSSYNEQFF. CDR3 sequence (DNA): TGTGCCAGCAGTCGCGCATCGAGCTCCTACAATGAGCAGTTCTTC.

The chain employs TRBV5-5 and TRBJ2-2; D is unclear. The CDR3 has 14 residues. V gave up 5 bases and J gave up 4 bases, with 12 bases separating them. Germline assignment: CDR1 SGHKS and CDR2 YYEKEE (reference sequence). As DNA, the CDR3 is TGTGCCAGCAGTAGGATTCGGGTCACCGGGGAGCTGTTTTTT. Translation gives CASSRIRVTGELFF.

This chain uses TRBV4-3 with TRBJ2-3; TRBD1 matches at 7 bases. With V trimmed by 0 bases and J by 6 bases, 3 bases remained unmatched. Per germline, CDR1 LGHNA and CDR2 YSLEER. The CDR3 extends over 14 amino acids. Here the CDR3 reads CASSQEQGSDTQYF. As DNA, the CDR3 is TGCGCCAGCAGCCAAGAACAGGGGAGCGATACGCAGTATTTT.

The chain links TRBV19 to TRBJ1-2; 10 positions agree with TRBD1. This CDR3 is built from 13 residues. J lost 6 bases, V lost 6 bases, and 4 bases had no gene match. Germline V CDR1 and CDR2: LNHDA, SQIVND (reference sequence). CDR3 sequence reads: CASRSTGGNGYTF. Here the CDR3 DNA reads TGTGCCAGTAGGTCGACAGGGGGCAATGGCTACACCTTC.

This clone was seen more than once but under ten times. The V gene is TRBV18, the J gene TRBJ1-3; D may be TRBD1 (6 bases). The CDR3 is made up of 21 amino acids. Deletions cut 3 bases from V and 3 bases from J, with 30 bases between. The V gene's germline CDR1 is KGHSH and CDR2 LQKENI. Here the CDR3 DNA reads TGTGCCAGCTCACCTAGGATACCGCACAGGGACCTTCCGAAGCTTGGAAACACCATATATTTT. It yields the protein CASSPRIPHRDLPKLGNTIYF.

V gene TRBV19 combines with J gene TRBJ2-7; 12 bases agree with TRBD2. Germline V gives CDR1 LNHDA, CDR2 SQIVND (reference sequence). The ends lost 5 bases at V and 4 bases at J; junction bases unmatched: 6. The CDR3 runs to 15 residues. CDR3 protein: CASSQLAGGPYEQYF. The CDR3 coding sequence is TGTGCCAGTAGTCAACTAGCGGGGGGCCCGTACGAGCAGTACTTC.

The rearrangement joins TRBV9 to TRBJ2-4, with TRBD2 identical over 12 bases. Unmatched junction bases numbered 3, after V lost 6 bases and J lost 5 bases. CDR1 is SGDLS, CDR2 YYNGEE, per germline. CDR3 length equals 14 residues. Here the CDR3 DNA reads TGTGCCAGCAACCCTAGCGGGGGGGAAAACATTCAGTACTTC. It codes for CASNPSGGENIQYF.

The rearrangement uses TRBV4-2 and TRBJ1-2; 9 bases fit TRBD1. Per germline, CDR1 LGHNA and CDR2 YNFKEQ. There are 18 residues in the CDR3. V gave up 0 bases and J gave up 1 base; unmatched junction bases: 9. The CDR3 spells CASSQDSWTGEFNYGYTF. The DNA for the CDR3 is TGTGCCAGCAGCCAAGACTCTTGGACAGGGGAGTTTAACTATGGCTACACCTTC.

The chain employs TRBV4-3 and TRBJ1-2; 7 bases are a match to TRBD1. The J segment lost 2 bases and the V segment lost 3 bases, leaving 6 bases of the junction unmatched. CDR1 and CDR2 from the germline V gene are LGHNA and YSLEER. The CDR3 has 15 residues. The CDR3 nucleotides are TGCGCCAGCAGCCAGTGGGCGACAGGGAACTATGGCTACACCTTC. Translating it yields CASSQWATGNYGYTF.

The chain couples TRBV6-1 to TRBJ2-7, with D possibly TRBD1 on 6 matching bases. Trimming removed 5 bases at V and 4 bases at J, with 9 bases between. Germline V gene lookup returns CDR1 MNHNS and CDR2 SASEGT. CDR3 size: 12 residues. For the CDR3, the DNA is TGTGCCAGCAGTTCTACAGGGTACGAGCAGTACTTC. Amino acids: CASSSTGYEQYF.

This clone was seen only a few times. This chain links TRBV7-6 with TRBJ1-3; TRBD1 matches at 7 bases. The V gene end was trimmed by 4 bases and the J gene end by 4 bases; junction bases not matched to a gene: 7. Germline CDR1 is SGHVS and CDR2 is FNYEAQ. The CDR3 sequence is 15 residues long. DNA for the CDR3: TGTGCCAGCAGCTCAACCGGGACAGAAGGAAACACCATATATTTT. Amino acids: CASSSTGTEGNTIYF.

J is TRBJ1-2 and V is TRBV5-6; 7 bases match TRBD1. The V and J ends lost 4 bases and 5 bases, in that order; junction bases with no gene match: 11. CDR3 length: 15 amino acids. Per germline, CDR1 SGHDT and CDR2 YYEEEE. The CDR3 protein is CASSRLSTGWYGYTF. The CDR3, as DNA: TGTGCCAGCAGCCGACTCTCGACAGGGTGGTATGGCTACACCTTC.

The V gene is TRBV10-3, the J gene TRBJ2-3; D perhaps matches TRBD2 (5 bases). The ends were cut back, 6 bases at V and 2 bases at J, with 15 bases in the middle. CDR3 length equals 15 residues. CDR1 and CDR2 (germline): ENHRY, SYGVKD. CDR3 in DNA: TGTGCCATCAGCCTTGAGGGTGGCTACACAGATACGCAGTATTTT. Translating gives CAISLEGGYTDTQYF.

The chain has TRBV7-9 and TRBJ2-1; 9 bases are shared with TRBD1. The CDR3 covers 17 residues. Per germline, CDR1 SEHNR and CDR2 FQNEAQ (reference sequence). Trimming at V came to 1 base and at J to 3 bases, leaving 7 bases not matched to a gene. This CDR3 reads CASSLGAGTGLYNEQFF. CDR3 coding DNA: TGTGCCAGCAGCTTAGGAGCAGGGACAGGGCTCTACAATGAGCAGTTCTTC.

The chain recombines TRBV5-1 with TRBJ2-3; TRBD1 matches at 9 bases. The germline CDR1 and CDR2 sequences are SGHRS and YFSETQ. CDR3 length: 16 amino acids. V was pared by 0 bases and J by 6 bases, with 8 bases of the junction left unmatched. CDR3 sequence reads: CASSLGDREPMDTQYF. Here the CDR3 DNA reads TGCGCCAGCAGCTTGGGGGACAGGGAACCCATGGATACGCAGTATTTT.

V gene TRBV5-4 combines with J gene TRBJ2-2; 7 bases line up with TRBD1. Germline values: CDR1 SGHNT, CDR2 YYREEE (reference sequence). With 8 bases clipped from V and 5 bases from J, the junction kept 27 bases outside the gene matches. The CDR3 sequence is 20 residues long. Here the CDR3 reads CASNAKPGTASWARTGELFF. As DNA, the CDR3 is TGTGCCAGTAACGCCAAACCCGGGACAGCGAGTTGGGCAAGGACCGGGGAGCTGTTTTTT.